The 32 T cell receptor beta chains below come from one sample, sequenced in a study of shared clonotypes between healthy human individuals. Produced via immunoSEQ multiplex PCR; TCRdb's table is partial and in-frame only. The data contain fewer than 1.4 million clones, 75% to 85% of them seen just once; the ten biggest clones take up roughly 0.57%. Material: memory CD4+ T cells from PBMCs. Specified subset: CD45RA-negative fraction. Receptors were obtained from a man aged 18 to 29 in good health. Some clones in this sample may be carry-over from other donors' samples.

This clone has a handful of counts. Other nucleotide sequences from this sample produce the same CDR3. This chain links TRBV5-1 with TRBJ2-5, with D unresolved. Trimming removed 0 bases at V and 4 bases at J, with 4 bases between. CDR1 is SGHRS and CDR2 is YFSETQ in the germline V gene. The CDR3 runs to 12 residues. The CDR3 here is CASSLASETQYF. The CDR3 region has the DNA TGCGCCAGCAGCTTGGCGTCAGAGACCCAGTACTTC.

Details on this clone: A much larger clone is a single base away; this may be a read error. The sample has other DNA sequences that encode this CDR3 too. This chain links TRBV18 with TRBJ2-2; no clear D gene. Germline V gives CDR1 KGHSH, CDR2 LQKENI. Trimming removed 3 bases at V and 2 bases at J, with 1 base between. This CDR3 spans 12 amino acids. CDR3 coding DNA: TGTGCCAGCTCACCTAACACCGGGGAGCTGTTTTTT. It translates to CASSPNTGELFF.

This clone was seen a single time. The chain combines TRBV19 with TRBJ2-4; no reliable D call. The germline CDR1 and CDR2 sequences are LNHDA and SQIVND (reference sequence). The CDR3 has 16 residues. Between the trimmed V and J ends, which lost 8 bases and 0 bases, there was a span of 17 bases. CDR3: CASSSKLWGAKNIQYF. The CDR3 coding sequence is TGTGCCAGTTCTTCAAAGTTGTGGGGAGCCAAAAACATTCAGTACTTC.

The chain employs TRBV9 and TRBJ2-1; possibly TRBD1 or TRBD2 for D (6 bases each). V gave up 4 bases and J gave up 4 bases, with 15 bases separating them. CDR1 SGDLS and CDR2 YYNGEE come from the germline V gene. The CDR3 covers 15 residues. The CDR3 nucleotides read TGTGCCAGCAGCCAAGAGGGGGGTTCTTACAATGAGCAGTTCTTC. The encoded protein is CASSQEGGSYNEQFF.

Details on this clone: A far larger clone is a single base away, which makes a read error likely. The CDR3 spells CASSVRQGSSSYEQYF. The CDR3 nucleotides are TGTGCCAGCAGCGTAAGACAGGGGTCAAGCTCCTACGAGCAGTACTTC. This chain uses TRBV9 with TRBJ2-7; 8 positions match TRBD1. This CDR3 has 16 residues. Germline trimming cut 1 base from V and 0 bases from J; bases unmatched to any gene: 6. Germline V CDR1 and CDR2: SGDLS, YYNGEE.

The rearrangement links TRBV7-2 to TRBJ2-7, with D possibly TRBD2 on 5 matching bases. The CDR3 has 14 residues. V was trimmed by 4 bases and J by 4 bases, leaving 14 bases between them. Germline CDR1 SGHTA, CDR2 FQGNSA. CDR3 in DNA: TGTGCCAGCAGCTCAGCGCGGGCCTATTACGAGCAGTACTTC. This sequence encodes CASSSARAYYEQYF.

This clone has a count of ten or more. The rearrangement uses TRBV5-1 and TRBJ1-1, with D unresolved. Trimming took off 0 bases at V and 2 bases at J, with 11 bases between the two ends. The CDR3 contains 15 residues. Per the germline V gene, CDR1 is SGHRS and CDR2 is YFSETQ. The CDR3 DNA is TGCGCCAGCAGCTTGGCGGGAGGGATAAACACTGAAGCTTTCTTT. As protein: CASSLAGGINTEAFF.

This chain links TRBV5-4 with TRBJ1-1; 7 bases are a match to TRBD1. The V gene end was trimmed by 3 bases and the J gene end by 8 bases; junction bases not matched to a gene: 10. The germline CDR1 and CDR2 sequences are SGHNT and YYREEE (reference sequence). CDR3 length: 14 residues. CDR3 bases: TGTGCCAGCAGCTCAAAATCGGGACAGAGCGAAGCTTTCTTT. Encoded protein: CASSSKSGQSEAFF. The whole variable domain, filled in from reference TRBV5-4 and TRBJ1-1, reads ETGVTQSPTHLIKTRGQQVTLRCSSQSGHNTVSWYQQALGQGPQFIFQYYREEENGRGNFPPRFSGLQFPNYSSELNVNALELDDSALYLCASSSKSGQSEAFFGQGTRLTVV.

The chain joins TRBV6-5 to TRBJ1-2; 7 bases are a match to TRBD1. Germline V gives CDR1 MNHEY, CDR2 SVGAGI. The CDR3 length is 12 residues. V lost 6 bases to trimming and J lost 4 bases; unmatched junction nucleotides: 2. The CDR3 loop is CASSGTVYGYTF. As DNA, the CDR3 is TGTGCCAGCAGCGGGACAGTCTATGGCTACACCTTC.

J is TRBJ1-5 and V is TRBV5-1, with a tentative D call TRBD1 (6 bases). The CDR3 consists of 23 residues. V was trimmed by 0 bases and J by 2 bases, leaving 33 bases between them. Germline values: CDR1 SGHRS, CDR2 YFSETQ. The CDR3 loop reads CASSLARTVWGPISDSGNQPQHF. CDR3 nucleotide sequence: TGCGCCAGCAGCTTGGCCCGGACAGTTTGGGGCCCCATCTCCGATAGCGGCAATCAGCCCCAGCATTTT.

The genes are TRBV15 and TRBJ2-7; tentative D call: TRBD1 (7 bases). CDR1 is LNHNV and CDR2 is YYDKDF in the germline V gene (reference sequence). V lost 1 base, J lost 3 bases, and 19 bases lay in between. The length of the CDR3 is 17 residues. This CDR3 is CATSRAKGASAFYEQYF. CDR3 bases: TGTGCCACCAGCAGAGCCAAGGGGGCTAGCGCATTCTACGAGCAGTACTTC.

J is TRBJ1-1 and V is TRBV10-2; D is unresolved. This CDR3 has 14 amino acids. Germline V gene sequence: CDR1 WSHSY, CDR2 SAAADI. Trimming removed 6 bases at V and 4 bases at J, with 15 bases between. CDR3 DNA: TGCGCCAGCAGAGTCTCACCATTAGGCACTGAAGCTTTCTTT. Translating gives CASRVSPLGTEAFF.

CDR3 sequence: CASSQDSGQGAGGELFF. The DNA of the CDR3 is TGTGCCAGCAGCCAGGACTCGGGACAGGGGGCAGGAGGGGAGCTGTTTTTT. V is TRBV4-2 and J is TRBJ2-2, with 12 bases fitting TRBD1. Germline V gene sequence: CDR1 LGHNA, CDR2 YNFKEQ. Trimming took 3 bases from V and 8 from J; bases not matched to a gene: 10. This CDR3 has 17 residues.

This chain uses TRBV7-8 with TRBJ1-1; 7 bases agree with TRBD1. The CDR3 length is 16 residues. The germline V gene has CDR1 SGHVS and CDR2 FQNEAQ. Trimming took 5 bases from V and 6 from J; bases not matched to a gene: 15. In DNA, the CDR3 is TGTGCCAGCAGCCCCGGCTCCCGACAGGGTTACCCTGAAGCTTTCTTT. It yields the protein CASSPGSRQGYPEAFF.

Many counts were recorded for this clone. This same CDR3 is encoded by further DNA sequences in the sample. The V call is TRBV29-1, the J call TRBJ2-3; D is unclear. The CDR3 is 10 amino acids. Trimming removed 8 bases at V and 2 bases at J, with 5 bases between. Germline V lookup: CDR1 SQVTM, CDR2 ANQGSEA. This chain's CDR3 is CSSNTDTQYF. The DNA for the CDR3 is TGCAGCTCGAACACAGATACGCAGTATTTT.

Only a few counts were recorded for this clone. This chain joins TRBV7-3 and TRBJ2-2, with D tentatively TRBD1 (6 bases). V was shortened by 2 bases and J by 1 base, with 11 bases between the two germline ends. The CDR3 sequence is 16 residues long. CDR1 SGHTA and CDR2 FQGTGA come from the germline V gene. Here the CDR3 reads CASSLEGHQNTGELFF. CDR3 nucleotide sequence: TGTGCCAGCAGCTTAGAGGGACACCAGAACACCGGGGAGCTGTTTTTT.

This clone was seen more than once but under ten times. V is TRBV19 and J is TRBJ1-1, with a weak D call TRBD1 (6 bases). CDR1 is LNHDA, CDR2 SQIVND, per germline (reference sequence). CDR3 length: 13 amino acids. V was trimmed by 2 bases and J by 5 bases, leaving 9 bases between them. The CDR3 nucleotides are TGTGCCAGTAGTATATGGGGGCAAACTGAAGCTTTCTTT. Its translation: CASSIWGQTEAFF.

The chain's CDR3 is CASSPSGRAYNEQFF. CDR3 coding DNA: TGTGCCAGCAGCCCCAGCGGGAGGGCCTACAATGAGCAGTTCTTC. V and J are TRBV9 and TRBJ2-1, with 10 bases that match TRBD2. The CDR3 runs to 15 residues. V was pared by 4 bases and J by 2 bases, with 3 bases of the junction left unmatched. Germline V gene lookup returns CDR1 SGDLS and CDR2 YYNGEE.

The V gene is TRBV5-1, the J gene TRBJ2-7; TRBD1 matches 9 bases. This CDR3 has 15 amino acids. The germline V gene encodes CDR1 SGHRS and CDR2 YFSETQ. V gave up 0 bases and J gave up 2 bases; unmatched junction bases: 3. The CDR3 sequence is CASSLEGQGPYEQYF. CDR3 bases: TGCGCCAGCAGCTTGGAGGGACAGGGCCCCTACGAGCAGTACTTC.

The chain carries TRBV4-1 and TRBJ2-4; the match to TRBD1 covers 8 bases. The CDR3 is 18 residues long. Germline V CDR1 and CDR2: MGHRA, YSYEKL. The trim removed 2 bases at V and 0 bases at J, leaving 9 bases unmatched. For the CDR3, the DNA is TGCGCCAGCAGCCAATCCGTCTCGACAGGGGAAGCCAAAAACATTCAGTACTTC. It specifies CASSQSVSTGEAKNIQYF.

The chain carries TRBV6-5 and TRBJ2-3, with D possibly called TRBD1 or TRBD2 (5 bases each). Deletions cut 8 bases from V and 2 bases from J, with 14 bases between. Per the germline V gene, CDR1 is MNHEY and CDR2 is SVGAGI. The CDR3 contains 14 residues. This CDR3 is CASGEGFFTDTQYF. The DNA for the CDR3 is TGTGCCAGCGGAGAGGGGTTTTTCACAGATACGCAGTATTTT.

The rearrangement uses TRBV7-9 and TRBJ2-4, with a possible D match to TRBD1 (5 bases). Trimming stripped 0 bases from V and 6 bases from J, with 12 bases between. Looked up from germline, CDR1 is SEHNR and CDR2 is FQNEAQ (reference sequence). The length of the CDR3 is 15 residues. The CDR3 protein is CASSLAQGSGNIQYF. CDR3 nucleotide sequence: TGTGCCAGCAGCTTAGCGCAGGGTTCGGGAAACATTCAGTACTTC. Full variable domain (remainder filled in from reference TRBV7-9 and TRBJ2-4): DTGVSQNPRHKITKRGQNVTFRCDPISEHNRLYWYRQTLGQGPEFLTYFQNEAQLEKSRLLSDRFSAERPKGSFSTLEIQRTEQGDSAMYLCASSLAQGSGNIQYFGAGTRLSVL.

J is TRBJ1-5 and V is TRBV4-2; 8 bases agree with TRBD1. V was pared by 4 bases and J by 7 bases, with 12 bases of the junction left unmatched. This CDR3 region has 16 residues. Germline V gene lookup returns CDR1 LGHNA and CDR2 YNFKEQ. The CDR3 nucleotides read TGTGCCAGCAGCCCTGCAGGGACAGGTTCAAACCAGCCCCAGCATTTT. Encoded protein: CASSPAGTGSNQPQHF.

There are many counts of this clone. The V gene is TRBV25-1, the J gene TRBJ2-5; D unresolved. Looked up from germline, CDR1 is MGHDK and CDR2 is SYGVNS. V was clipped by 0 bases and J by 3 bases, with 14 bases between them. The CDR3 runs 16 residues. CDR3 residues: CASSEYDSGRKETQYF. In nucleotides, the CDR3 is TGTGCCAGCAGTGAATACGACTCTGGCAGAAAAGAGACCCAGTACTTC.

V usage is TRBV5-6 and J usage is TRBJ2-1, with no clear D. V shed 5 bases and J shed 2 bases, with 17 bases lying between them. Germline assignment: CDR1 SGHDT and CDR2 YYEEEE. The CDR3 extends over 16 amino acids. The CDR3 sequence: CASRPSVPITYNEQFF. CDR3 in DNA: TGTGCCAGCAGGCCTTCGGTTCCAATAACCTACAATGAGCAGTTCTTC.

The chain carries TRBV27 and TRBJ1-3; D remains ambiguous. The CDR3 is 13 residues long. The germline V gene encodes CDR1 MNHEY and CDR2 SMNVEV (reference sequence). Trimming removed 2 bases from V and 7 bases from J, with 9 bases in between. CDR3: CASSLDRGNTIYF. CDR3 nucleotides: TGTGCCAGCAGTTTAGACCGAGGGAACACCATATATTTT.

The chain joins TRBV11-3 to TRBJ2-5, with 7 bases that match TRBD1. The V and J ends lost 1 base and 2 bases, in that order; junction bases with no gene match: 4. The CDR3 has 15 amino acids. Germline CDR1 SGHNT, CDR2 YENEEA. The CDR3 sequence is CASSLGRQGQETQYF. Written as DNA, the CDR3 is TGTGCCAGCAGCTTAGGTCGACAGGGTCAAGAGACCCAGTACTTC.

With respect to this clone: A much larger clone lies one base from this, so it may be a read error. The gene calls are TRBV6-1 and TRBJ1-2; D gene unclear. Deletions cut 2 bases from V and 3 bases from J, with 1 base between. From germline, CDR1 is MNHNS and CDR2 SASEGT. CDR3 length: 11 amino acids. In DNA, the CDR3 is TGTGCCAGCAGTGAATACTATGGCTACACCTTC. This encodes CASSEYYGYTF.

The chain has TRBV11-2 and TRBJ2-1; D might be TRBD2 (5 bases). The CDR3 spans 12 residues. The germline V gene encodes CDR1 SGHAT and CDR2 FQNNGV. Trimming left V 5 bases short and J 8 bases short, with 10 bases between. The CDR3 loop is CASSKEEHEQFF. CDR3 sequence (DNA): TGTGCCAGCAGCAAGGAGGAGCATGAGCAGTTCTTC.

In regard to this clone: This same CDR3 is encoded by further DNA sequences in the sample. V usage is TRBV10-3 and J usage is TRBJ2-3; TRBD1 agrees at 9 bases. Germline assignment: CDR1 ENHRY and CDR2 SYGVKD. V shed 6 bases, J shed 2 bases, and the junction held 3 bases outside the gene matches. This CDR3 is 14 amino acids long. The CDR3 DNA reads as TGTGCCATCAGCGGGACAGGGACCACAGATACGCAGTATTTT. Encoded protein: CAISGTGTTDTQYF.

The chain joins TRBV30 to TRBJ2-2; 7 nucleotides match TRBD1. Germline lookup yields CDR1 GTSNPN and CDR2 SVGIG (reference sequence). V shed 4 bases, J shed 6 bases, and the junction held 2 bases outside the gene matches. This CDR3 has 12 amino acids. The CDR3 spells CAWNRGPGELFF. The CDR3 nucleotides are TGTGCCTGGAACAGGGGCCCCGGGGAGCTGTTTTTT.

The sample holds one count of this clone. V and J are TRBV5-6 and TRBJ2-3; D not certain. Trimming left V 0 bases short and J 5 bases short, with 10 bases between. Germline V gene sequence: CDR1 SGHDT, CDR2 YYEEEE. This CDR3 spans 14 amino acids. CDR3 region: CASSLAVGLDTQYF. The CDR3 DNA sequence: TGTGCCAGCAGCTTGGCGGTAGGGCTAGATACGCAGTATTTT. Using reference TRBV5-6 and TRBJ2-3 for the parts outside the CDR3, the full variable domain is DAGVTQSPTHLIKTRGQQVTLRCSPKSGHDTVSWYQQALGQGPQFIFQYYEEEERQRGNFPDRFSGHQFPNYSSELNVNALLLGDSALYLCASSLAVGLDTQYFGPGTRLTVL.